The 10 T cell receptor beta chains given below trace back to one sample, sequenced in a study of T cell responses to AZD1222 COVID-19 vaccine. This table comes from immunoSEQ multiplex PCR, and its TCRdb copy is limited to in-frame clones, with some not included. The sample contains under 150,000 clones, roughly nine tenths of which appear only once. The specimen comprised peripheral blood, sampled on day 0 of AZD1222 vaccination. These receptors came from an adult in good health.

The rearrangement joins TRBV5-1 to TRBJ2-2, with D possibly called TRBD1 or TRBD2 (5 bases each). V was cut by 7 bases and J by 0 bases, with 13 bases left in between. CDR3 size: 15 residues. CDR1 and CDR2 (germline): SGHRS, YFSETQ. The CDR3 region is CASRPGTTNTGELFF. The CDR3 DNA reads TGCGCCAGCCGACCAGGGACCACGAACACCGGGGAGCTGTTTTTT.

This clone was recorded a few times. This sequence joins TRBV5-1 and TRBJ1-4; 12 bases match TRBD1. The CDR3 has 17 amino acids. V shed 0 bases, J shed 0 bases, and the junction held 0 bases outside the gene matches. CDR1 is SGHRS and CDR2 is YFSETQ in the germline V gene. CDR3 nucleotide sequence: TGCGCCAGCAGCTTGGGGGACAGGGGGCCAACTAATGAAAAACTGTTTTTT. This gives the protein CASSLGDRGPTNEKLFF.

DNA of the CDR3: TGTGCCAGCAGCGTAGGTGTGCAGGGCGGCTATGGCTACACCTTC. Translating it yields CASSVGVQGGYGYTF. This chain joins TRBV9 and TRBJ1-2; TRBD1 is a possible D gene (5 bases). Deletions cut 0 bases from V and 4 bases from J, with 13 bases between. Germline CDR1 SGDLS, CDR2 YYNGEE. This CDR3 is 15 amino acids long.

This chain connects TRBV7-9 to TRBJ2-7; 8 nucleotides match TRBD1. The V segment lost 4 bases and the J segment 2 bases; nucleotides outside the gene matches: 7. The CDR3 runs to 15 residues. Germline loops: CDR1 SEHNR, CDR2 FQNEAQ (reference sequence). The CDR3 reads CASSSSGGLAYEQYF. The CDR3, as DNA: TGTGCCAGCAGCTCCTCAGGGGGCCTCGCCTACGAGCAGTACTTC. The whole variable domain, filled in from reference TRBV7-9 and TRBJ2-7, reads DTGVSQNPRHKITKRGQNVTFRCDPISEHNRLYWYRQTLGQGPEFLTYFQNEAQLEKSRLLSDRFSAERPKGSFSTLEIQRTEQGDSAMYLCASSSSGGLAYEQYFGPGTRLTVT.

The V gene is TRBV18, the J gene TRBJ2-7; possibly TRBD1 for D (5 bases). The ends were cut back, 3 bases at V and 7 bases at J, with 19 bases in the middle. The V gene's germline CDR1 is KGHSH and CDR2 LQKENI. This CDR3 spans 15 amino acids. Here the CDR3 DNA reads TGTGCCAGCTCACCGGTAGGGGCACCCCTCCAGGAGCAGTACTTC. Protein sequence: CASSPVGAPLQEQYF.

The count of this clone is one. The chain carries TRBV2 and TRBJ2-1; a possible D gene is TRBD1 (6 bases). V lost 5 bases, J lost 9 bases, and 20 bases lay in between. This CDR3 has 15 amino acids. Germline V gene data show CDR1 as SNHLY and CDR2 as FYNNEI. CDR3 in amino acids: CASSTGTSPRGEQFF. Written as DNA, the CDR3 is TGTGCCAGCAGTACCGGGACATCCCCCAGGGGTGAGCAGTTCTTC.

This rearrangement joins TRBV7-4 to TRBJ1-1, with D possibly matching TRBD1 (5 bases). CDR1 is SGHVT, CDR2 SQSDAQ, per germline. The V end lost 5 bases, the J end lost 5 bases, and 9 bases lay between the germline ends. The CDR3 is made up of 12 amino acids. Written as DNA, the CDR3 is TGTGCCAGCAGCGTCAGGGAAACTGAAGCTTTCTTT. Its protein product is CASSVRETEAFF.

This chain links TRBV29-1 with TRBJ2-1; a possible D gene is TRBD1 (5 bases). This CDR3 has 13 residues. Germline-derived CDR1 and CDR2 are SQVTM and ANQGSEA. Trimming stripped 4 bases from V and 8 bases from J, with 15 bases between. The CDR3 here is CSVVTPLGDEQFF. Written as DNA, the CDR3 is TGCAGCGTTGTAACTCCCCTAGGGGATGAGCAGTTCTTC.

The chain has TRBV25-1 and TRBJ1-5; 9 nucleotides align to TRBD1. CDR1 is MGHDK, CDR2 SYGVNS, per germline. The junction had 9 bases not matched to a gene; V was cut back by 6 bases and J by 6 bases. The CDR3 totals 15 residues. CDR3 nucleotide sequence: TGTGCCAGCAGCGAGGACAGGGGTCAGAGTCAGCCCCAGCATTTT. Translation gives CASSEDRGQSQPQHF. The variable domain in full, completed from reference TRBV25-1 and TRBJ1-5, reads EADIYQTPRYLVIGTGKKITLECSQTMGHDKMYWYQQDPGMELHLIHYSYGVNSTEKGDLSSESTVSRIRTEHFPLTLESARPSHTSQYLCASSEDRGQSQPQHFGDGTRLSIL.

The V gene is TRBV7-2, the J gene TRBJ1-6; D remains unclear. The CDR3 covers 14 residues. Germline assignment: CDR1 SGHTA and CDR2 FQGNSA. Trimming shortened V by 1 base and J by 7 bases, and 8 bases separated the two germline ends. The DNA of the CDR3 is TGTGCCAGCAGCTTAGTTCCTGGGAATTCACCCCTCCACTTT. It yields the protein CASSLVPGNSPLHF.